Detailed here is one T cell receptor (beta chain). This record belongs to a study of shared clonotypes between healthy human individuals. Samples underwent the assay at deep level. The method was immunoSEQ multiplex PCR; TCRdb's version includes in-frame clones alone and lacks a portion of them. The repertoire has about 2.3 million clones, 85% to 95% of them found once; the top ten carry 0.37%. Every donor, a Caucasian adult, lived in Nashville, Tennessee. Material for sequencing was naive CD4+ T cells from PBMCs. Noted subset: CD45RA+ positively selected. This receptor was obtained from a man younger than 35 in good health. Some clones in this sample may be carry-over from other donors' samples.

CDR3: CASSGDKSTAFF. CDR3 sequence (DNA): TGTGCCAGCAGCGGGGACAAATCGACGGCTTTCTTT. The chain is built from TRBV6-5 and TRBJ1-1, with a possible D match to TRBD1 (6 bases). CDR3 length: 12 amino acids. The germline V gene encodes CDR1 MNHEY and CDR2 SVGAGI. Trimming took off 6 bases at V and 11 bases at J, with 16 bases between the two ends.